Given below is one TCR beta chain in context. This CDR3 spans 16 amino acids. Germline loops: CDR1 ENHRY, CDR2 SYGVKD. V was clipped by 0 bases and J by 4 bases; unmatched bases: 5. The data are from a study of blood T cell repertoires in COVID-19. Across the whole study: Sources were T cells, B-cell-depleted T cells, or PBMCs; the material itself was cDNA or gDNA.

Method: immunoSEQ multiplex PCR; TCRdb's copy keeps in-frame clones and lacks some. The sample gives under 350,000 clones, roughly 89% of which show up once; approximately 4.2% is in the top ten. The chain combines TRBV10-3 with TRBJ2-1; 8 bases line up with TRBD1. The receptor's source is a middle-aged man with acute or convalescent COVID-19. The sequenced material came from peripheral blood. CDR3 sequence reads: CAISESSGQGYNEQFF. As DNA, the CDR3 is TGTGCCATCAGTGAGTCATCAGGACAGGGATACAATGAGCAGTTCTTC.